This T cell receptor (beta chain) was sequenced in a study of blood T cell repertoires in COVID-19. Assay: immunoSEQ multiplex PCR; the TCRdb copy retains only in-frame clones and omits some. The sample has about 140,000 clones, more than 70% seen once. Germline V gene sequence: CDR1 GTSNPN, CDR2 SVGIG (reference sequence). The germline V and J ends were trimmed by 5 bases and 2 bases, with 27 bases remaining between them. CDR3 size: 19 residues. The sequenced sample consisted of peripheral blood. This chain uses TRBV30 with TRBJ2-2; weak D call: TRBD1 (5 bases). The clonotype was recovered from a human donor in a cohort sampled during active COVID-19. The CDR3 loop reads CAWGSFLGALQHNTGELFF. For the CDR3, the DNA is TGTGCCTGGGGCTCCTTCCTTGGGGCCCTTCAACATAACACCGGGGAGCTGTTTTTT.